These 32 T cell receptor beta chains were all obtained from the same sample, sequenced in a study of blood T cell repertoires in COVID-19. The repertoire was sequenced with immunoSEQ multiplex PCR; TCRdb's copy has only in-frame clones and lacks some. The data contain over 350,000 clones, roughly 90% of them seen just once; the ten biggest clones take up approximately 1.5%. The sequenced material came from peripheral blood. These receptors all come from a woman aged 25 to 39 with active or convalescent COVID-19.

The V and J genes are TRBV2 and TRBJ2-5, with 8 bases matching TRBD2. Trimming removed 7 bases from V and 1 base from J; junction bases left unmatched: 14. This CDR3 contains 17 residues. The germline gives CDR1 SNHLY, CDR2 FYNNEI. The CDR3 region is CASMFSGDRRIQETQYF. For the CDR3, the DNA is TGTGCCAGCATGTTTAGCGGGGATAGACGGATCCAAGAGACCCAGTACTTC.

This rearrangement joins TRBV21-1 to TRBJ2-1; TRBD2 is the table's D call, not checked against the DNA. TRBV21-1 is termed a pseudogene. The CDR3 has 13 residues. CDR3 residues: CASSNFFGGPQFF. In DNA, the CDR3 is TGTGCCAGCAGCAACTTTTTCGGGGGGCCGCAGTTCTTC.

CDR3 DNA: TGTGCCAGCAGCCAACCAGACAGGGGGCTATCGGCTGAAGCTTTCTTT. This encodes CASSQPDRGLSAEAFF. The chain couples TRBV4-2 to TRBJ1-1, with TRBD1 identical over 10 bases. Germline values: CDR1 LGHNA, CDR2 YNFKEQ. This CDR3 has 16 residues. Trimming at V came to 2 bases and at J to 6 bases, leaving 9 bases not matched to a gene.

The gene calls are TRBV6-6 and TRBJ2-3, with TRBD2 matching 9 bases. The CDR3 is 16 amino acids. V dropped 0 bases and J dropped 5; count of bases not matched to a gene: 6. Germline V gene sequence: CDR1 MNHNY, CDR2 SVGAGI (reference sequence). The CDR3 loop is CASSYSSGRWVDTQYF. The DNA of the CDR3 is TGTGCCAGCAGTTACTCCAGCGGGAGGTGGGTAGATACGCAGTATTTT.

The chain uses TRBV7-8 and TRBJ1-5, with D unresolved. Between the trimmed V and J ends, which lost 0 bases and 5 bases, there was a span of 8 bases. The CDR3 runs to 14 residues. Per the germline V gene, CDR1 is SGHVS and CDR2 is FQNEAQ. Here the CDR3 reads CASSLAGLDQPQHF. The CDR3, as DNA: TGTGCCAGCAGCTTAGCTGGACTTGATCAGCCCCAGCATTTT.

The chain combines TRBV7-8 with TRBJ2-6, with 15 bases identical to TRBD2. CDR3 length: 19 amino acids. After removal of 0 bases from V and 3 bases from J, the junction contained 3 bases not matched to a gene. CDR1 SGHVS and CDR2 FQNEAQ come from the germline V gene. The CDR3 is CASSLAGLAGGRGANVLTF. In DNA form, the CDR3 reads TGTGCCAGCAGCTTAGCGGGACTAGCGGGGGGCCGTGGGGCCAACGTCCTGACTTTC.

The V call is TRBV10-1, the J call TRBJ2-2; 8 bases align to TRBD1. CDR1 and CDR2 from the germline V gene are WNHNN and SYGVQD (reference sequence). V was clipped by 6 bases and J by 9 bases; unmatched bases: 15. This CDR3 has 16 amino acids. CDR3 loop: CASRRPLRTGSRELFF. In nucleotides, the CDR3 is TGCGCCAGCAGGCGGCCTTTGAGGACAGGGAGCCGGGAGCTGTTTTTT.

The J gene is TRBJ1-1, the V gene TRBV10-3, with D perhaps TRBD1 (5 bases). CDR3 length: 15 amino acids. The germline V gene has CDR1 ENHRY and CDR2 SYGVKD. Trimming took 2 bases from V and 4 from J, leaving 14 bases between them. The CDR3 loop reads CAISERNSGSTEAFF. CDR3 bases: TGTGCCATCAGTGAGCGAAACTCAGGGTCCACTGAAGCTTTCTTT.

This clone showed up just a few times. The V gene is TRBV7-9, the J gene TRBJ1-1, with 8 nucleotides matching TRBD1. After removal of 4 bases from V and 8 bases from J, the junction contained 3 bases not matched to a gene. CDR1 SEHNR and CDR2 FQNEAQ come from the germline V gene (reference sequence). The CDR3 spans 12 residues. CDR3 amino acids: CASSSGTGEAFF. The CDR3, as DNA: TGTGCCAGCAGCTCCGGGACAGGCGAAGCTTTCTTT.

The chain employs TRBV10-3 and TRBJ1-2; perhaps TRBD1 as D (6 bases). The germline V gene has CDR1 ENHRY and CDR2 SYGVKD. This CDR3 comprises 13 residues. Trimming took off 9 bases at V and 7 bases at J, with 18 bases between the two ends. In DNA form, the CDR3 reads TGTGCCATACCGGACAGCGGAATCGGTGGCTACACCTTC. Amino acid sequence: CAIPDSGIGGYTF.

This clone was recorded once. The chain uses TRBV12-3 or TRBV12-4 and TRBJ2-3, with 9 bases identical to TRBD2. V shed 7 bases and J 1 base; nucleotides not matched to a gene: 0. This CDR3 has 13 residues. Here the CDR3 DNA reads TGTGCCAGCACTAGCGGGGGCACAGATACGCAGTATTTT. It is translated as CASTSGGTDTQYF.

This clone was detected only a few times. The chain joins TRBV12-5 to TRBJ1-5; D uncertain. CDR1 LGHNT and CDR2 FRNRAP come from the germline V gene. CDR3 length: 15 residues. Trimming removed 0 bases at V and 6 bases at J, with 12 bases between. CDR3 in DNA: TGTGCTAGTGGTTTGGTAGACGGGGTGGGTCAGCCCCAGCATTTT. Encoded protein: CASGLVDGVGQPQHF.

The J gene is TRBJ1-1, the V gene TRBV24-1, with D hard to call. V lost 4 bases, J lost 4 bases, and 6 bases lay in between. CDR3 size: 12 residues. Germline V gene lookup returns CDR1 KGHDR and CDR2 SFDVKD. In nucleotides, the CDR3 is TGTGCCACCAGTGACGGGGTCACTGAAGCTTTCTTT. Translating it yields CATSDGVTEAFF.

This clone was seen once. The J gene is TRBJ2-7, the V gene TRBV19; 11 positions agree with TRBD2. Germline loops: CDR1 LNHDA, CDR2 SQIVND (reference sequence). This CDR3 spans 15 amino acids. After removal of 3 bases from V and 1 base from J, the junction contained 2 bases not matched to a gene. CDR3 sequence (DNA): TGTGCCAGTAGTATCCTAGCGGGAGGTTCCTACGAGCAGTACTTC. Translation gives CASSILAGGSYEQYF.

As regards this clone: This CDR3 is also generated by other DNA sequences in the sample. V and J are TRBV5-1 and TRBJ2-1; D may be TRBD1 (6 bases). V was pared by 5 bases and J by 7 bases, with 7 bases between. Germline assignment: CDR1 SGHRS and CDR2 YFSETQ. This CDR3 contains 11 residues. The CDR3 spells CASSQGNEQFF. CDR3 in DNA: TGCGCCAGCAGTCAGGGGAATGAGCAGTTCTTC.

J is TRBJ1-1 and V is TRBV7-2; D gene unclear. The CDR3 extends over 14 amino acids. V lost 1 base to trimming and J lost 3 bases, with 9 bases between them. Germline CDR1 reads SGHTA; CDR2 reads FQGNSA. CDR3 region: CASSLEPRYTEAFF. The CDR3 coding sequence is TGTGCCAGCAGCTTAGAACCCAGGTACACTGAAGCTTTCTTT.

This clone was seen only once. The chain couples TRBV25-1 to TRBJ2-5, with 14 bases matching TRBD2. This CDR3 contains 17 residues. The J segment lost 2 bases and the V segment lost 2 bases, leaving 4 bases of the junction unmatched. Germline V gene data show CDR1 as MGHDK and CDR2 as SYGVNS. The chain's CDR3 is CASSEKGLAGGQETQYF. Written as DNA, the CDR3 is TGTGCCAGCAGTGAAAAAGGACTAGCGGGAGGACAAGAGACCCAGTACTTC. The entire variable domain, with the rest obtained from reference TRBV25-1 and TRBJ2-5, is as follows: EADIYQTPRYLVIGTGKKITLECSQTMGHDKMYWYQQDPGMELHLIHYSYGVNSTEKGDLSSESTVSRIRTEHFPLTLESARPSHTSQYLCASSEKGLAGGQETQYFGPGTRLLVL.

This chain connects TRBV11-2 to TRBJ2-2; possibly TRBD2 for D (6 bases). V shed 6 bases and J shed 6 bases, with 17 bases lying between them. The CDR3 spans 15 residues. Germline V gene data show CDR1 as SGHAT and CDR2 as FQNNGV. The CDR3 nucleotides read TGTGCCAGCAGGCTTCCGGGAGCCAGGGCCGGGGAGCTGTTTTTT. Translation gives CASRLPGARAGELFF.

J is TRBJ1-1 and V is TRBV6-2 or TRBV6-3; D may be TRBD1 (5 bases). The CDR3 runs to 14 residues. Trimming stripped 4 bases from V and 3 bases from J, with 12 bases between. The germline CDR1 and CDR2 sequences are MNHEY and SVGEGT. CDR3 loop: CASSSQATYTEAFF. The DNA for the CDR3 is TGTGCCAGCAGTTCACAGGCGACTTACACTGAAGCTTTCTTT.

The chain couples TRBV5-1 to TRBJ2-1; TRBD2 matches at 7 bases. CDR3 length: 15 amino acids. Germline V gene data show CDR1 as SGHRS and CDR2 as YFSETQ. V was pared by 2 bases and J by 8 bases, with 10 bases of the junction left unmatched. The CDR3 is CASSFLGLRGDEQFF. Written as DNA, the CDR3 is TGCGCCAGCAGCTTTCTAGGACTACGGGGGGATGAGCAGTTCTTC. The variable domain in full, completed from reference TRBV5-1 and TRBJ2-1, reads KAGVTQTPRYLIKTRGQQVTLSCSPISGHRSVSWYQQTPGQGLQFLFEYFSETQRNKGNFPGRFSGRQFSNSRSEMNVSTLELGDSALYLCASSFLGLRGDEQFFGPGTRLTVL.

This chain connects TRBV3-1 (or the pseudogene TRBV3-2) to TRBJ1-2, with a weak D call TRBD1 (5 bases). Trimming cost V 0 bases and J 6 bases, with 23 bases left between them. Germline lookup yields CDR1 LGHDT and CDR2 YNNKEL (reference sequence). The CDR3 is 18 amino acids. Here the CDR3 reads CASSQDLGRSWGEDGYTF. As DNA, the CDR3 is TGTGCCAGCAGCCAAGATTTAGGCCGGTCGTGGGGGGAGGATGGCTACACCTTC.

J is TRBJ1-6 and V is TRBV10-3; D gene ambiguous. Per germline, CDR1 ENHRY and CDR2 SYGVKD. The CDR3 has 14 residues. Trimming left V 10 bases short and J 7 bases short, with 17 bases between. CDR3 DNA sequence: TGTGCCAGCGGACCGATCGGGGAGAATTCACCCCTCCACTTT. Its protein product is CASGPIGENSPLHF.

This chain connects TRBV4-1 to TRBJ2-7; 9 bases are shared with TRBD2. The J segment lost 5 bases and the V segment lost 3 bases, leaving 8 bases of the junction unmatched. Germline assignment: CDR1 MGHRA and CDR2 YSYEKL. The CDR3 loop spans 15 amino acids. The CDR3 sequence is CASSQPGSGSDEQYF. In DNA form, the CDR3 reads TGCGCCAGCAGCCAGCCGGGTAGCGGGAGTGACGAGCAGTACTTC.

V and J are TRBV7-2 and TRBJ1-1; tentatively, D is TRBD1 (5 bases). This CDR3 contains 14 residues. Looked up from germline, CDR1 is SGHTA and CDR2 is FQGNSA. V was cut by 7 bases and J by 1 base, with 13 bases left in between. The DNA of the CDR3 is TGTGCCAGCATCCTATGGGGCGGGAACACTGAAGCTTTCTTT. The encoded protein is CASILWGGNTEAFF.

The chain uses TRBV29-1 and TRBJ1-2; 9 positions match TRBD1. With V trimmed by 3 bases and J by 6 bases, 5 bases remained unmatched. The germline gives CDR1 SQVTM, CDR2 ANQGSEA. The CDR3 has 13 residues. CDR3 bases: TGCAGCGTTGATATGGACAGGGGCGATGGCTACACCTTC. It yields the protein CSVDMDRGDGYTF.

This clone has just one count. V and J are TRBV27 and TRBJ1-4; possible D gene TRBD1, 5 bases. V was cut by 0 bases and J by 4 bases, with 12 bases left in between. CDR1 and CDR2 from the germline V gene are MNHEY and SMNVEV (reference sequence). CDR3 length: 16 residues. Written as DNA, the CDR3 is TGTGCCAGCAGTTTATCTCGACAGATTTATAATGAAAAACTGTTTTTT. It translates to CASSLSRQIYNEKLFF.

The gene calls are TRBV18 and TRBJ1-1; D might be TRBD1 (6 bases). Germline V gene data show CDR1 as KGHSH and CDR2 as LQKENI. This CDR3 is 13 amino acids long. With 3 bases removed from V and 7 bases from J, the gap between germline ends came to 12 bases. In DNA, the CDR3 is TGTGCCAGCTCACCTGCGGACAGTCTTGAAGCTTTCTTT. Amino acid sequence: CASSPADSLEAFF.

The rearrangement uses TRBV10-3 and TRBJ2-1, with 13 bases aligning to TRBD2. The germline V gene has CDR1 ENHRY and CDR2 SYGVKD. V lost 7 bases, J lost 15 bases, and 9 bases stayed unmatched. The CDR3 consists of 13 residues. CDR3 bases: TGTGCCATCAAGAGACTAGCGGGAGGTCAATTGTTCTTC. Translating gives CAIKRLAGGQLFF.

This chain uses TRBV6-6 with TRBJ1-2; D unclear. V lost 1 base and J 8 bases, leaving 14 bases between the germline ends. The CDR3 runs to 14 residues. CDR1 is MNHNY and CDR2 is SVGAGI in the germline V gene (reference sequence). The CDR3 DNA is TGTGCCAGCAGTTACTTTAGTTTGGGCCGAGGCTACACCTTC. Protein product: CASSYFSLGRGYTF.

The genes are TRBV2 and TRBJ2-5, with a possible D match to TRBD2 (6 bases). The CDR3 extends over 11 amino acids. CDR1 and CDR2 from the germline V gene are SNHLY and FYNNEI. The V gene lost 8 bases and the J gene lost 6 bases, with 10 bases spanning the gap. Written as DNA, the CDR3 is TGTGCCAGCTCGGGACTGCAGACCCAGTACTTC. As protein: CASSGLQTQYF. Full variable domain (rest looked up from reference TRBV2 and TRBJ2-5): EPEVTQTPSHQVTQMGQEVILRCVPISNHLYFYWYRQILGQKVEFLVSFYNNEISEKSEIFDDQFSVERPDGSNFTLKIRSTKLEDSAMYFCASSGLQTQYFGPGTRLLVL.

This clone was detected only once. In DNA form, the CDR3 reads TGTGCCAGCAGTCGGACGGGACAAGGGGTAGGCTACACCTTC. Protein sequence: CASSRTGQGVGYTF. The V and J genes are TRBV2 and TRBJ1-2, with a possible D match to TRBD1 (6 bases). The CDR3 has 14 amino acids. Trimming stripped 5 bases from V and 8 bases from J, with 18 bases between. Germline V gene sequence: CDR1 SNHLY, CDR2 FYNNEI.

The CDR3 protein is CASSIPGEVTGELFF. The DNA of the CDR3 is TGTGCCAGTAGTATTCCGGGAGAGGTCACCGGGGAGCTGTTTTTT. J is TRBJ2-2 and V is TRBV19; weak D call: TRBD2 (6 bases). Germline CDR1 is LNHDA and CDR2 is SQIVND (reference sequence). V was clipped by 3 bases and J by 4 bases, with 12 bases between them. The CDR3 runs to 15 residues.